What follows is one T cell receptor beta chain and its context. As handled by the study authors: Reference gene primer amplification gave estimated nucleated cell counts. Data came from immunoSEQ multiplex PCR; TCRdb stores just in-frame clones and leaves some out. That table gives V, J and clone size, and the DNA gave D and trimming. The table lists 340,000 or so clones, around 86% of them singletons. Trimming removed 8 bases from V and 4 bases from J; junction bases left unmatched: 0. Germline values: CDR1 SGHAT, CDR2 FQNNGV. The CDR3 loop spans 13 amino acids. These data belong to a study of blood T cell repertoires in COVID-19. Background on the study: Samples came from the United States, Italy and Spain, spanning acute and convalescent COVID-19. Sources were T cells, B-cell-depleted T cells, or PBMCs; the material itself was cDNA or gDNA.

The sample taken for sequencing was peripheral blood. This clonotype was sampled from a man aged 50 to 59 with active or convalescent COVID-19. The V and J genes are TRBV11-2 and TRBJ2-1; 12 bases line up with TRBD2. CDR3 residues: CASGLAGYNEQFF. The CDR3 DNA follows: TGTGCCAGCGGACTAGCGGGGTACAATGAGCAGTTCTTC.